A selection of T cell receptor beta chains follows, all from one sample in a study of T-cell memory formation after mild COVID-19. A single record per CDR3 protein comes from TCRdb applying MiXCR to the 5' RACE reads. The repertoire holds about 400,000 distinct CDR3 sequences, over 15% seen once, with roughly 21% in the top ten. The specimen sequenced was PBMCs or a T cell subset sorted from them (not recorded which). The receptors shown here come from a man aged 18 to 30 who had mild COVID-19 (a few samples of this study predate the infection). Cell type and time point are not known. The conserved cysteine and the conserved F or W are not part of the CDR3 here.

>TRBJ2-5|TRBV2
ASKGDQQETQY
>TRBJ1-5|TRBV12-3/TRBV12-4
ASSQRQGTLQPQH
>TRBJ1-3|TRBV5-1
ASKGGARNTIY
>TRBJ1-1|TRBV6-5
ASSYSAGPAF
>TRBJ2-5|TRBV6-2/TRBV6-3
ASSGAGGRETQY
>TRBJ2-3|TRBV10-1
ASSEQDGGGTDTQY
>TRBJ1-1|TRBV12-3/TRBV12-4
ASSLGPGNMNTEAF
>TRBJ1-2|TRBV5-5
ASSRQGPNYGYT
>TRBJ2-6|TRBV20-1
SARDLRHSGANVLT
>TRBJ2-5|TRBV4-2
ASSQDPRETQY
>TRBJ1-5|TRBV20-1
SARLVGAGQPQH
>TRBJ2-5|TRBV10-2
ASTGGRATQY
>TRBJ1-5|TRBV6-2/TRBV6-3
ASSTRGLYQPQH
>TRBJ2-3|TRBV29-1
SLIFADTQY
>TRBJ1-1|TRBV2
ATRAANTEAF
>TRBJ2-3|TRBV28
ASSRRHNGADTQY
>TRBJ1-2|TRBV12-3/TRBV12-4
ASTSQGLGYGYT
>TRBJ1-2|TRBV7-9
ASSFSMVGGNYGYT
>TRBJ2-7|TRBV7-2
ASSFVPGAEYEQY
>TRBJ2-7|TRBV29-1
SVREGAKYEQY
>TRBJ2-1|TRBV28
ASSLLELSYNEQF
>TRBJ2-3|TRBV5-1
ASSTQDTQY
>TRBJ1-2|TRBV10-3
AISGAWMGGLYGYT
>TRBJ1-1|TRBV5-1
ASSGSGWGTEAF
>TRBJ1-4|TRBV4-2
ASSQEVLVTEKLF
>TRBJ2-5|TRBV11-2
ASSPDRARIQETQY
>TRBJ1-1|TRBV20-1
SASTGQGLATEAF
>TRBJ2-7|TRBV10-3
AIHGTGEHEQY
>TRBJ2-5|TRBV28
ASSTTGPWETQY
>TRBJ2-5|TRBV9
ASSVAGDQPQY